This record concerns one T cell receptor beta chain sequence. This entry comes from a study of CD8 T cells in Susac syndrome. CDR3 length: 15 amino acids. With 0 bases clipped from V and 1 base from J, the junction kept 5 bases outside the gene matches. From germline, CDR1 is DFQATT and CDR2 SNEGSKA (reference sequence). With random hexamers, reverse transcription was performed on about 0.5 to 1 ug of RNA. TCRdb independently ran MiXCR on the immunoSEQ multiplex PCR reads; one entry per CDR3 protein. The data contain about 400,000 distinct CDR3 sequences, around 83% of them singletons. Sequenced material: CD8+ T cells from PBMCs. The chain has TRBV20-1 and TRBJ2-5; TRBD1 matches at 7 bases. The clonotype was recovered from a human donor with multiple sclerosis. The CDR3 loop reads CSARDLQGSQETQYF. CDR3 DNA: TGCAGTGCTAGAGATTTACAGGGGTCCCAAGAGACCCAGTACTTC.